Listed here are 13 T cell receptor beta chains from one sample, sequenced in a study of shared clonotypes between healthy human individuals. Sequenced by immunoSEQ multiplex PCR; TCRdb stores in-frame clones only, minus some. The sample holds around 2.1 million clones, about 92% seen once. CD45RO-negative CD8 cells positively selected for CCR7 made up the naive population, which excluded terminally differentiated effector memory CD45RA+ cells. Source material: naive CD8+ T cells from PBMCs. The source is a man aged 18 to 35 in good health. Some clones in this sample may be carry-over from other donors' samples.

This chain connects TRBV28 to TRBJ1-5; D is ambiguous. In germline, CDR1 is MDHEN, CDR2 SYDVKM. V lost 5 bases and J 2 bases, leaving 13 bases between the germline ends. The CDR3 has 15 residues. The CDR3 coding sequence is TGTGCCAGCAGTCTGGGAGGGAATGGCAATCAGCCCCAGCATTTT. Translation gives CASSLGGNGNQPQHF.

The gene calls are TRBV21-1 and TRBJ2-7; TRBD2 is taken as the D call from the table, unchecked against the DNA. TRBV21-1 is a recognized pseudogene. The CDR3 sequence is 17 residues long. The CDR3 DNA reads TGTGCCAGCAGGTTTTCCCCGCTAGCGGGAGCCACCTACGAGCAGTACTTC. Residues: CASRFSPLAGATYEQYF.

This clone has only a few counts. The V call is TRBV30, the J call TRBJ1-1; 9 bases are a match to TRBD1. Germline CDR1 GTSNPN, CDR2 SVGIG (reference sequence). The CDR3 runs 13 residues. J was trimmed by 1 base and V by 5 bases; bases with no gene match: 2. The CDR3 loop is CAWATGGNTEAFF. The CDR3 DNA follows: TGTGCCTGGGCGACAGGGGGGAACACTGAAGCTTTCTTT.

The chain carries TRBV5-4 and TRBJ2-3; maybe TRBD2 (5 bases). This CDR3 has 16 residues. V was shortened by 1 base and J by 0 bases, with 12 bases between the two germline ends. Germline V gene sequence: CDR1 SGHNT, CDR2 YYREEE (reference sequence). CDR3 sequence: CASSLWSGSSTDTQYF. For the CDR3, the DNA is TGTGCCAGCAGCTTGTGGTCGGGATCTAGCACAGATACGCAGTATTTT.

Comments on this clone: The same CDR3 is also encoded by other DNA sequences in this sample. The CDR3 nucleotides read TGTGCCATCAGTCCGGGACAGGGGTACGAGCAGTACTTC. As protein: CAISPGQGYEQYF. The J gene is TRBJ2-7, the V gene TRBV10-3; 10 bases map to TRBD1. The CDR3 spans 13 residues. The junction had 2 bases not matched to a gene; V was cut back by 5 bases and J by 4 bases. Germline CDR1 reads ENHRY; CDR2 reads SYGVKD.

For the CDR3, the DNA is TGTGCCAGCAGCTCCTTGATCAGGGGGCTCATACATGAGCAGTTCTTC. Its translation: CASSSLIRGLIHEQFF. This chain connects TRBV11-2 to TRBJ2-1, with 8 positions matching TRBD1. Trimming cost V 4 bases and J 8 bases; bases outside gene matches: 13. The CDR3 sequence is 16 residues long. The germline CDR1 and CDR2 sequences are SGHAT and FQNNGV.

The chain employs TRBV19 and TRBJ1-1; 11 bases are a match to TRBD1. CDR1 is LNHDA, CDR2 SQIVND, per germline (reference sequence). With 7 bases clipped from V and 4 bases from J, the junction kept 8 bases outside the gene matches. The CDR3 runs to 15 residues. Written as DNA, the CDR3 is TGTGCCAGTACCGAGGACAGGGGGCATAGCACTGAAGCTTTCTTT. Amino acid sequence: CASTEDRGHSTEAFF.

J is TRBJ1-1 and V is TRBV27, with D possibly TRBD1 on 5 matching bases. CDR3 length equals 14 residues. Trimming stripped 2 bases from V and 4 bases from J, with 11 bases between. Germline assignment: CDR1 MNHEY and CDR2 SMNVEV (reference sequence). The CDR3 spells CASSLLIGGTEAFF. The CDR3 DNA reads TGTGCCAGCAGTTTACTAATCGGGGGCACTGAAGCTTTCTTT.

This clone was counted a few times. The J gene is TRBJ1-2, the V gene TRBV29-1, with TRBD1 as a possible D gene (5 bases). This CDR3 has 11 residues. Trimming took 4 bases from V and 8 from J, leaving 11 bases between them. CDR1 SQVTM and CDR2 ANQGSEA come from the germline V gene. CDR3 nucleotide sequence: TGCAGCGTTGGGGCAGGGACGGGCTACACCTTC. This encodes CSVGAGTGYTF.

The V gene is TRBV27, the J gene TRBJ2-7, with a possible D match to TRBD2 (6 bases). Trimming shortened V by 2 bases and J by 5 bases, and 13 bases separated the two germline ends. Germline CDR1 MNHEY, CDR2 SMNVEV (reference sequence). This CDR3 spans 14 amino acids. CDR3 bases: TGTGCCAGCAGTTTAAGGGACTCCAGGCACGAGCAGTACTTC. Amino acid sequence: CASSLRDSRHEQYF.

The V gene is TRBV5-1, the J gene TRBJ2-6; no reliable D call. Trimming removed 1 base at V and 0 bases at J, with 11 bases between. CDR1 and CDR2 from the germline V gene are SGHRS and YFSETQ. CDR3 length: 17 residues. The chain's CDR3 is CASSLLARSSGANVLTF. CDR3 sequence (DNA): TGCGCCAGCAGCTTGTTGGCAAGGAGCTCTGGGGCCAACGTCCTGACTTTC.

The chain is built from TRBV28 and TRBJ1-5, with 8 bases identical to TRBD1. Germline V lookup: CDR1 MDHEN, CDR2 SYDVKM. With V trimmed by 7 bases and J by 3 bases, 11 bases remained unmatched. CDR3 length: 16 residues. CDR3 nucleotides: TGTGCCAGCAATACCCGACAGGGGATGGACAATCAGCCCCAGCATTTT. This encodes CASNTRQGMDNQPQHF.

The chain joins TRBV27 to TRBJ2-7, with 7 bases identical to TRBD1. Germline-derived CDR1 and CDR2 are MNHEY and SMNVEV (reference sequence). With 5 bases clipped from V and 2 bases from J, the junction kept 9 bases outside the gene matches. This CDR3 has 15 residues. The CDR3 nucleotides read TGTGCCAGCAGTCCCTCCCAACAGGGGACCTACGAGCAGTACTTC. Protein: CASSPSQQGTYEQYF.